This T cell receptor beta chain derives from a study of blood T cell repertoires in COVID-19. Overall study: The analysed material was cDNA or gDNA that came from T cells, B-cell-depleted T cells, or PBMCs.

Original processing methods: Nucleated cell counts were estimated from reference gene primer amplification. Clones were sequenced by immunoSEQ multiplex PCR, and TCRdb holds only the in-frame ones, with some missing. The DNA gave D and trimming, while V, J and clone size come from that table. The sample yields roughly 100,000 clones, approximately 72% seen once. This CDR3 region has 17 residues. Trimming removed 0 bases from V and 5 bases from J; junction bases left unmatched: 11. Per the germline V gene, CDR1 is SGDLS and CDR2 is YYNGEE. The source material was peripheral blood. The V gene is TRBV9, the J gene TRBJ2-3; 8 bases fit TRBD2. This receptor was obtained from a woman between 65 and 79 years old with acute or convalescent COVID-19. The CDR3 nucleotides read TGTGCCAGCAGCGTAGCAGGGGCGGGGGGAGGAGGAGATACGCAGTATTTT. Encoded protein: CASSVAGAGGGGDTQYF.